This TCR beta chain was profiled in a study of blood T cell repertoires in COVID-19. Overall study context: Sample material is recorded as cDNA or gDNA derived from T cells, B-cell-depleted T cells, or PBMCs.

This clone was recorded only once. Produced via immunoSEQ multiplex PCR; TCRdb's table is partial and in-frame only. The top ten hold about 1.7% of the sample, which has 75,000 to 100,000 clones, about 88% seen once. CDR1 MNHEY and CDR2 SVGAGI come from the germline V gene. V lost 4 bases, J lost 0 bases, and 0 bases stayed unmatched. This CDR3 is built from 15 residues. This receptor was obtained from an elderly man with acute or convalescent COVID-19. The chain has TRBV6-5 and TRBJ2-1, with 10 positions matching TRBD2. Sequenced material: peripheral blood. CDR3 amino acids: CASSSSGSSYNEQFF. CDR3 bases: TGTGCCAGCAGTTCTAGCGGGAGCTCCTACAATGAGCAGTTCTTC.